This T cell receptor (beta chain) originates from a study of blood T cell repertoires in COVID-19. Germline V lookup: CDR1 LNHDA, CDR2 SQIVND (reference sequence). The V gene end was trimmed by 3 bases and the J gene end by 3 bases; junction bases not matched to a gene: 8. The CDR3 is 16 amino acids. The cohort comprised adults aged about 18 to 100 years residing in 24 US areas. Participant reports of clinical history set cohort assignment. As processed by the authors: It was from reference gene primer amplification that nucleated cell counts were estimated. The repertoire was sequenced with immunoSEQ multiplex PCR; TCRdb's copy has only in-frame clones and lacks some. The V and J calls and clone size are taken from that table; D and trimming were inferred from the DNA. The sample holds a few hundred thousand clones, approximately 84% seen once.

The chain recombines TRBV19 with TRBJ2-7, with 10 bases lining up with TRBD2. Sequencing used PBMCs or T cells enriched from blood (not recorded which). This receptor was obtained from a woman in her twenties or thirties who had recovered from COVID-19. The CDR3 sequence: CASSIVASGGHYEQYF. The CDR3 bases are TGTGCCAGTAGTATCGTTGCTAGCGGGGGCCACTACGAGCAGTACTTC.